The entry below gives a single T cell receptor (beta chain) sequence along with its context. What it binds is unknown. The CDR3 runs 14 residues. Unmatched junction bases numbered 1, after V lost 2 bases and J lost 4 bases. CDR1 MNHEY and CDR2 SVGEGT come from the germline V gene. This specimen comes from a study of T cell repertoires in cytomegalovirus infection. As for the study in general: Recently identified HLA-C-restricted CMV epitopes were used, and well-studied HLA-B-restricted CMV epitopes were used as well. Carrying CMV and the relevant HLA type showed in public TCR beta signatures. Study-level points and caveats: HLA-C-restricted, CMV-specific TCR beta clonotypes were dominant ex vivo. There were carriers of CMV plus the relevant HLA, and cumulative public TCR beta family frequency identified them.

TCRdb reprocessed the reads with MiXCR, giving one entry per CDR3 protein. The repertoire includes around 900,000 distinct CDR3 sequences, about a third of them detected once, and over 11% sits in the top ten. The sequence was obtained from a human donor in good health (CMV status not recorded). Some clones in this sample may be carry-over from other donors' samples. Sequencing was performed on cultured CD8+ T cells from PBMCs, taken from culture after CMV antigen stimulation. The rearrangement uses TRBV6-2 or TRBV6-3 and TRBJ2-2; 7 positions agree with TRBD1. The DNA of the CDR3 is TGTGCCAGCAGTTACAACAGGGGCACCGGGGAGCTGTTTTTT. Amino acid sequence: CASSYNRGTGELFF.